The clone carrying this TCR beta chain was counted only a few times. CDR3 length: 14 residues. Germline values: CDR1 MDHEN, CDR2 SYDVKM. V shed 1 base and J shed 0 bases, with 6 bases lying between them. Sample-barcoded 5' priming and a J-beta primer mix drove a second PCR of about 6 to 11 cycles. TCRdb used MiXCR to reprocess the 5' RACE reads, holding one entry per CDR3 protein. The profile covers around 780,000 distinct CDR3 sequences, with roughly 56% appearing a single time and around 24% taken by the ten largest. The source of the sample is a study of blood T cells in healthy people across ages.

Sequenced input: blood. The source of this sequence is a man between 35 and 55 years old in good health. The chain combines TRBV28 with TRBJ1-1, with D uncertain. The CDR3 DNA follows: TGTGCCAGCAGTTTATCCAAGGTGAACACTGAAGCTTTCTTT. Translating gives CASSLSKVNTEAFF.